This T cell receptor beta chain was captured by sequencing in a study of T-cell reconstitution after alpha-beta-depleted transplantation in children. Study-wide results and caveats: Expanded graft clones, several hundred of them, were reportedly the source of alpha-beta T cells about two months after transplant. Newly produced T cells mostly accounted for T-cell counts and diversity one year post-transplant. Some patients owed their high day-60 TCRbeta diversity to surviving recipient T cells and thymic progenitors.

Library preparation (for TCRbeta) was performed with unique molecular identifiers. TCRdb processed the PCR reads anew with MiXCR; each CDR3 protein has one entry. This table has about 250,000 distinct CDR3 sequences, about 24% appearing once. The CDR3 is 14 residues long. The germline V gene encodes CDR1 SNHLY and CDR2 FYNNEI. V lost 2 bases and J 4 bases, leaving 8 bases between the germline ends. Concerning this clonotype itself: Its antigen is unknown.

This specimen consisted of PBMCs, mostly from graft donor cells, obtained 360 days after TCRalphabeta/CD19-depleted stem cell transplant. The TCR originated in a female patient aged 2-9 years who had a stem cell transplant for congenital amegakaryocytic thrombocytopenia, so the T cells may come from the graft donor. V is TRBV2 and J is TRBJ1-4; D gene uncertain. CDR3 loop: CASSERRNNEKLFF. The DNA for the CDR3 is TGTGCCAGCAGTGAACGTAGGAATAATGAAAAACTGTTTTTT.